Below, 25 T cell receptor beta chains from the same sample are listed, as sequenced in a study of blood T cell repertoires in COVID-19. Using immunoSEQ multiplex PCR, the repertoire was profiled, and TCRdb retains in-frame clones only, with some absent. Here the sample spans 95,000 to 100,000 clones, approximately 91% being singletons. The sequenced sample consisted of peripheral blood. These receptor sequences come from a man aged 45-60 years with acute or convalescent COVID-19.

The chain carries TRBV6-5 and TRBJ2-7, with TRBD1 identical over 8 bases. The V segment lost 7 bases and the J segment 6 bases; nucleotides outside the gene matches: 5. Germline CDR1 is MNHEY and CDR2 is SVGAGI. This CDR3 spans 12 amino acids. The chain's CDR3 is CASMQGAGEQYF. The CDR3 DNA follows: TGTGCCAGCATGCAGGGGGCTGGCGAGCAGTACTTC.

This clone has just a few counts. The rearrangement uses TRBV7-9 and TRBJ1-2; D remains ambiguous. CDR1 is SEHNR and CDR2 is FQNEAQ in the germline V gene (reference sequence). This CDR3 is 13 amino acids long. With 5 bases removed from V and 3 bases from J, the gap between germline ends came to 10 bases. CDR3 in amino acids: CASSPEGYYGYTF. CDR3 nucleotide sequence: TGTGCCAGCAGCCCCGAGGGCTACTATGGCTACACCTTC.

This chain connects TRBV5-1 to TRBJ2-3, with a weak D call TRBD1 (8 bases). The CDR3 runs 16 residues. Germline lookup yields CDR1 SGHRS and CDR2 YFSETQ. V was clipped by 4 bases and J by 5 bases, with 20 bases between them. CDR3 sequence reads: CASSTGGAWKEDTQYF. CDR3 coding DNA: TGCGCCAGCAGCACAGGGGGGGCCTGGAAAGAAGATACGCAGTATTTT.

The CDR3 bases are TGTGCCAGCAGTCCAATACCCGGGTCTTTGACGGGGGTAGTAGATACGCAGTATTTT. Translation gives CASSPIPGSLTGVVDTQYF. This chain connects TRBV28 to TRBJ2-3; tentatively, D is TRBD2 (6 bases). Germline assignment: CDR1 MDHEN and CDR2 SYDVKM. V lost 5 bases to trimming and J lost 5 bases, with 29 bases between them. This CDR3 has 19 amino acids. The complete variable domain, with remaining parts taken from reference TRBV28 and TRBJ2-3, reads DVKVTQSSRYLVKRTGEKVFLECVQDMDHENMFWYRQDPGLGLRLIYFSYDVKMKEKGDIPEGYSVSREKKERFSLILESASTNQTSMYLCASSPIPGSLTGVVDTQYFGPGTRLTVL.

The chain couples TRBV28 to TRBJ1-6; 8 nucleotides align to TRBD1. V was clipped by 4 bases and J by 10 bases; unmatched bases: 9. Germline V gene lookup returns CDR1 MDHEN and CDR2 SYDVKM. This CDR3 is 15 amino acids long. For the CDR3, the DNA is TGTGCCAGCAGTTCAACAGGGGGGAATTGGTCACCCCTCCACTTT. Amino acids: CASSSTGGNWSPLHF.

This CDR3 is CASTGTGHMNTEAFF. In nucleotides, the CDR3 is TGTGCCAGCACGGGGACAGGCCACATGAACACTGAAGCTTTCTTT. The chain employs TRBV7-8 and TRBJ1-1; the match to TRBD1 covers 8 bases. CDR1 is SGHVS and CDR2 is FQNEAQ in the germline V gene. The J segment lost 0 bases and the V segment lost 7 bases, leaving 7 bases of the junction unmatched. The CDR3 consists of 15 residues.

This clone was observed a single time. V usage is TRBV13 and J usage is TRBJ1-1, with a tentative D call TRBD1 (5 bases). V lost 3 bases and J lost 5, with 10 bases in between. The CDR3 is 13 residues long. CDR1 is PRHDT, CDR2 FYEKMQ, per germline (reference sequence). The CDR3 DNA reads as TGTGCCAGCAGCTTTGGACCAGGGACTGAAGCTTTCTTT. As protein: CASSFGPGTEAFF.

V is TRBV12-3 or TRBV12-4 and J is TRBJ1-1, with TRBD1 identical over 11 bases. With 11 bases clipped from V and 8 bases from J, the junction kept 7 bases outside the gene matches. This CDR3 is 12 amino acids long. For the CDR3, the DNA is TGTGCCGTAGGACAGGGGGCTGGGGAAGCTTTCTTT. Its translation: CAVGQGAGEAFF.

The V and J genes are TRBV10-3 and TRBJ2-3; D not resolved. The CDR3 extends over 13 amino acids. Germline V gene data show CDR1 as ENHRY and CDR2 as SYGVKD. V dropped 0 bases and J dropped 6 bases, with 7 bases sitting between them. The CDR3 region is CAISESSGDTQYF. The CDR3, as DNA: TGTGCCATCAGTGAGTCGTCCGGGGATACGCAGTATTTT.

V usage is TRBV4-2 and J usage is TRBJ1-4; D may be TRBD1 (6 bases). Looked up from germline, CDR1 is LGHNA and CDR2 is YNFKEQ. Trimming left V 4 bases short and J 5 bases short, with 20 bases between. The CDR3 consists of 17 residues. The CDR3 reads CASSPTDRGQRNEKLFF. The CDR3 nucleotides read TGTGCCAGCAGCCCCACCGATAGGGGACAACGAAATGAAAAACTGTTTTTT.

This clone has just one count. The chain uses TRBV5-6 and TRBJ1-5; possible D gene TRBD1, 5 bases. Germline V gene sequence: CDR1 SGHDT, CDR2 YYEEEE. CDR3 length: 14 residues. V was clipped by 2 bases and J by 4 bases, with 10 bases between them. CDR3 sequence: CASSLSGGNQPQHF. The CDR3 DNA is TGTGCCAGCAGCTTATCGGGGGGAAATCAGCCCCAGCATTTT.

The rearrangement joins TRBV2 to TRBJ2-5; D unclear. The CDR3 has 14 residues. V gave up 7 bases and J gave up 3 bases, with 15 bases separating them. CDR1 and CDR2 from the germline V gene are SNHLY and FYNNEI. The CDR3 DNA reads TGTGCCAGCACCGCTGGGCGATACGAAGAGACCCAGTACTTC. Its translation is CASTAGRYEETQYF.

The gene calls are TRBV2 and TRBJ2-1; 13 bases align to TRBD2. CDR1 is SNHLY and CDR2 is FYNNEI in the germline V gene. With 7 bases clipped from V and 10 bases from J, the junction kept 10 bases outside the gene matches. The CDR3 runs 15 residues. In nucleotides, the CDR3 is TGTGCCAGCACTAGACTAGCGGGGGGATCAGGAGAGCAGTTCTTC. Encoded protein: CASTRLAGGSGEQFF.

This rearrangement joins TRBV28 to TRBJ1-3; D call uncertain. This CDR3 region has 19 residues. CDR1 and CDR2 from the germline V gene are MDHEN and SYDVKM. Trimming cost V 7 bases and J 0 bases, with 25 bases left between them. The DNA for the CDR3 is TGTGCCAGCACCCAAACGCTCGGTATTGGGGAGAGCTCTGGAAACACCATATATTTT. This gives the protein CASTQTLGIGESSGNTIYF.

The gene calls are TRBV11-1 and TRBJ1-1; TRBD1 matches 7 bases. CDR1 SGHAT and CDR2 FQDESV come from the germline V gene (reference sequence). CDR3 size: 14 residues. The junction had 4 bases not matched to a gene; V was cut back by 5 bases and J by 1 base. The CDR3: CASSRRQGNTEAFF. In DNA form, the CDR3 reads TGTGCCAGCAGCCGCCGACAGGGGAACACTGAAGCTTTCTTT.

CDR3 DNA sequence: TGTGCCAGCAGCTTACATCGGGGAGGGGAGACCCAGTACTTC. This encodes CASSLHRGGETQYF. V and J are TRBV7-2 and TRBJ2-5; TRBD2 matches 7 bases. Per germline, CDR1 SGHTA and CDR2 FQGNSA. The CDR3 has 14 residues. After removal of 2 bases from V and 5 bases from J, the junction contained 5 bases not matched to a gene.

This chain connects TRBV3-1 (or the pseudogene TRBV3-2) to TRBJ2-1; TRBD2 is a possible D gene (7 bases). Between the trimmed V and J ends, which lost 6 bases and 4 bases, there was a span of 16 bases. The CDR3 loop spans 15 amino acids. Germline V CDR1 and CDR2: LGHDT, YNNKEL (reference sequence). CDR3 nucleotide sequence: TGTGCCAGCAGTTTTAGGGGGGGGTATTACAATGAGCAGTTCTTC. It specifies CASSFRGGYYNEQFF.

This chain joins TRBV19 and TRBJ1-2, with 12 bases fitting TRBD1. Germline assignment: CDR1 LNHDA and CDR2 SQIVND (reference sequence). This CDR3 is built from 15 residues. V gave up 8 bases and J gave up 0 bases; unmatched junction bases: 4. The CDR3 here is CASRGQGASNYGYTF. CDR3 in DNA: TGTGCCAGTCGGGGACAGGGGGCATCTAACTATGGCTACACCTTC.

The chain has TRBV29-1 and TRBJ1-1, with TRBD1 matching over 7 bases. Germline loops: CDR1 SQVTM, CDR2 ANQGSEA. The junction had 4 bases not matched to a gene; V was cut back by 7 bases and J by 5 bases. The CDR3 consists of 11 residues. The CDR3, as DNA: TGCAGCGGGATGACAGGGACTGAAGCTTTCTTT. It specifies CSGMTGTEAFF.

V usage is TRBV7-2 and J usage is TRBJ2-4; D possibly corresponds to TRBD1 (6 bases). The germline CDR1 and CDR2 sequences are SGHTA and FQGNSA. CDR3 length: 15 residues. The germline V and J ends were trimmed by 5 bases and 1 base, with 12 bases remaining between them. In nucleotides, the CDR3 is TGTGCCAGCAGCCCTCAAGGACAGGCCAAAAACATTCAGTACTTC. Its protein product is CASSPQGQAKNIQYF.

This rearrangement joins TRBV11-3 to TRBJ2-1; TRBD2 matches 8 bases. CDR1 and CDR2 (germline): SGHNT, YENEEA. The CDR3 length is 14 residues. V was clipped by 5 bases and J by 4 bases; unmatched bases: 4. The CDR3 DNA follows: TGTGCCAGCAGCGTGGGACTAGGGTACAATGAGCAGTTCTTC. Its translation is CASSVGLGYNEQFF.

This clone was detected once. The chain has TRBV27 and TRBJ1-5; tentatively, D is TRBD1 (5 bases). The CDR3 has 15 residues. V dropped 6 bases and J dropped 3 bases, with 15 bases sitting between them. The germline CDR1 and CDR2 sequences are MNHEY and SMNVEV (reference sequence). CDR3 loop: CASSPWGGDNQPQHF. CDR3 nucleotide sequence: TGTGCCAGCAGCCCCTGGGGGGGGGACAATCAGCCCCAGCATTTT.

V gene TRBV4-2 combines with J gene TRBJ1-3; TRBD1 might be the D (6 bases). Germline lookup yields CDR1 LGHNA and CDR2 YNFKEQ. Trimming cost V 0 bases and J 3 bases, with 15 bases left between them. The CDR3 has 17 amino acids. In nucleotides, the CDR3 is TGTGCCAGCAGCCAAGATGGGGGGGGGCGAGGTGGAAACACCATATATTTT. This encodes CASSQDGGGRGGNTIYF.

This clone was seen only once. The rearrangement links TRBV2 to TRBJ1-5; D uncertain. The CDR3 contains 13 residues. Germline CDR1 reads SNHLY; CDR2 reads FYNNEI. Trimming shortened V by 6 bases and J by 0 bases, and 6 bases separated the two germline ends. The CDR3 region has the DNA TGTGCCAGCAGCCGGGATAGCAATCAGCCCCAGCATTTT. This translates into CASSRDSNQPQHF.

The rearrangement links TRBV19 to TRBJ1-4; D is ambiguous. CDR1 is LNHDA, CDR2 SQIVND, per germline (reference sequence). V was pared by 3 bases and J by 5 bases, with 13 bases between. This CDR3 spans 15 amino acids. CDR3: CASSMTSQRNEKLFF. CDR3 in DNA: TGTGCCAGTAGTATGACCAGCCAGAGGAATGAAAAACTGTTTTTT.